This TCR beta chain was obtained from a study of HIV-infected children after antiretroviral therapy interruption. This clonotype was counted at least ten times. The CDR3 is made up of 17 amino acids. Germline assignment: CDR1 MNHEY and CDR2 SVGAGI. The V segment lost 5 bases and the J segment 7 bases; nucleotides outside the gene matches: 12. This sample's treatment: PENTA 11 planned treatment interruption arm or continuous ART arm. At least 24 weeks of at least three-drug ART, in children 2 to 15 years. Unique molecular identifiers were included in an RNA-based 3' RACE TCR library. TCRdb reprocessed the 3' RACE reads with MiXCR, giving one entry per CDR3 protein. Altogether approximately 89,000 distinct CDR3 sequences are present, 6.9% being singletons, with the ten largest covering more than 0.95%.

The V call is TRBV6-5, the J call TRBJ2-1; 12 bases map to TRBD2. This receptor was obtained from a pool of human donors with HIV. Sequencing used CD45RA+ CD4+ T cells from PBMCs, pooled from several time points, obtained from a donor given antiretroviral therapy, either interrupted or continuous. Regarding subset: naive CD4+ CD45RA+ CD45RO- T cells. The CDR3 is CASSKKGLAGGGNEQFF. Written as DNA, the CDR3 is TGTGCCAGCAGTAAAAAGGGGCTAGCGGGGGGGGGGAATGAGCAGTTCTTC.